This TCR beta chain is from a study of cytomegalovirus exposure and HLA in healthy donors. At the level of the study: In an earlier analysis, around 120 million unique TCR beta sequences were found from some 180 million T cells. Around 80 million unique TCR sequences came from HLA-typed donors in an early release. Whole-study findings and limits: The productive fraction for most TCR beta V segments was about 90% or about 30% in an earlier analysis.

Comments on this clone: Antigen specificity is unknown.

13 Jbeta primers and 60 Vbeta primers were used for the PCR. The method was immunoSEQ multiplex PCR; TCRdb's version includes in-frame clones alone and lacks a portion of them. This sample carries over 70,000 clones, under 90% of them seen once, and the ten largest clones take roughly 30%. V was pared by 0 bases and J by 7 bases, with 8 bases of the junction left unmatched. Germline V lookup: CDR1 MGHRA, CDR2 YSYEKL. This CDR3 region has 16 residues. The chain combines TRBV4-1 with TRBJ2-1; 8 bases are a match to TRBD2. The clonotype comes from a man aged 45-65 years in good health and CMV-seropositive. Sequencing was performed on PBMCs. CDR3 loop: CASSQDPAGVTNEQFF. CDR3 bases: TGCGCCAGCAGCCAAGATCCAGCGGGAGTAACGAATGAGCAGTTCTTC.